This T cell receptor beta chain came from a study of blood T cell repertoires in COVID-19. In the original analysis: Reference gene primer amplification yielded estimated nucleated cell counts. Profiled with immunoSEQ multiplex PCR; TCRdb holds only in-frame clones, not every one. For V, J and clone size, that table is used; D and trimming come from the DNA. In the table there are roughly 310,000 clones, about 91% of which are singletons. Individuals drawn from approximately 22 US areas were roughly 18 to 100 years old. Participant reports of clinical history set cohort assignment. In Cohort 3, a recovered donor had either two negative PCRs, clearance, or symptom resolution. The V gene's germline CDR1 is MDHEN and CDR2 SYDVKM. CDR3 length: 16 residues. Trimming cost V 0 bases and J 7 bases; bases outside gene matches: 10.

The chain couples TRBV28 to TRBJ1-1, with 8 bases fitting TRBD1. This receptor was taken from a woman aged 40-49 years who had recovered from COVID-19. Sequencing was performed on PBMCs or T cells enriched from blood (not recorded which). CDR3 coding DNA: TGTGCCAGCAGTTTATGGGGCCCGACAGGGGCGGATGAAGCTTTCTTT. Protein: CASSLWGPTGADEAFF.